The clone carrying this T cell receptor (beta chain) has at least ten counts. Its antigen is undetermined. What was amplified from RNA transcripts were TCR beta CDR3 regions. Initially, a first-round RT-PCR of the TCR CDR3 employed the HTBI primer set. Each CDR3 protein gets one entry after TCRdb re-called the multiplex PCR reads with MiXCR. The repertoire holds more than 500,000 distinct CDR3 sequences, with less than 15% as singletons. This entry belongs to a study of T cells in Graves' hyperthyroidism and ophthalmopathy. General study findings and limits: Blood samples included most of the expanded thyroid clonotypes exceeding 0.001.

The ends were cut back, 3 bases at V and 6 bases at J, with 9 bases in the middle. The CDR3 covers 13 residues. Hyperthyroidism of Graves' type that showed no ophthalmopathy progression within 18 months was stable. Specimen: blood. V gene TRBV12-3 or TRBV12-4 combines with J gene TRBJ1-5, with D unclear. The TCR originated in a woman in her thirties or forties with Graves' hyperthyroidism. In nucleotides, the CDR3 is TGTGCCAGCAGTTTGAACCCCAGTCAGCCCCAGCATTTT. Translation gives CASSLNPSQPQHF.